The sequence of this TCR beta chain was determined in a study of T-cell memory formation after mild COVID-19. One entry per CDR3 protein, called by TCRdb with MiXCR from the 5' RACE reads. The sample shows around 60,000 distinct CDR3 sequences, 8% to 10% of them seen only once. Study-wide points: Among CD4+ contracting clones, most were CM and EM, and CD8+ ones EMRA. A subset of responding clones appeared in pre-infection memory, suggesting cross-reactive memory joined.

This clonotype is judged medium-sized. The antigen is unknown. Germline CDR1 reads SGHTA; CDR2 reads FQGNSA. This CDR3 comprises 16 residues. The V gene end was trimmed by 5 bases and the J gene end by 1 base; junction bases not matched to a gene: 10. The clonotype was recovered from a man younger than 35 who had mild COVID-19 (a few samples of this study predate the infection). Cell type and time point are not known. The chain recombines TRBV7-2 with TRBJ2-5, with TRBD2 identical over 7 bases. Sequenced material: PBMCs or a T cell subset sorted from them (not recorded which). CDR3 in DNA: TGTGCCAGCAGCGCCGTGGGAGGGGTTAGCCAAGAGACCCAGTACTTC. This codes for CASSAVGGVSQETQYF.